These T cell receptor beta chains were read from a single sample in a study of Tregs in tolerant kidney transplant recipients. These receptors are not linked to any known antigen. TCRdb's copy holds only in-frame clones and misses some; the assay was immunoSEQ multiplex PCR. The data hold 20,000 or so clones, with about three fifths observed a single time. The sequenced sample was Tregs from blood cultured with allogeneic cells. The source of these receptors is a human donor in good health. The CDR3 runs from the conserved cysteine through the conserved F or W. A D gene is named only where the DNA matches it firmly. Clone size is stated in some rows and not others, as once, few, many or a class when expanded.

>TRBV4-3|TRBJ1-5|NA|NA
TGCGCCAGCAGCCAAGACGGCTCAGGGTTTCAGCCCCAGCATTTT
CASSQDGSGFQPQHF
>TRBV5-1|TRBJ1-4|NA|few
TGCGCCAGCAGGGGGGGGACTCATGAAAAACTGTTTTTT
CASRGGTHEKLFF
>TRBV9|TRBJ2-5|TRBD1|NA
TGTGCCAGCAGCGTGACAGGGGGCTATTTTCAAGAGACCCAGTACTTC
CASSVTGGYFQETQYF
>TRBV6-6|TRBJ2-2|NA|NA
TGTGCCAGCAGTGGACAGGGGGAGCTGTTTTTT
CASSGQGELFF
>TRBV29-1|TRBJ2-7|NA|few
TGCAGCGCAAAGGCAGCTATGTCGGGCGAGCAGTACTTC
CSAKAAMSGEQYF
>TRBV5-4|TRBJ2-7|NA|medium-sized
TGTGCCAGCAGCCTCCAGGGACACGGCGGGGAGCAGTACTTC
CASSLQGHGGEQYF
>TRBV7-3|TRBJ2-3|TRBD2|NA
TGTGCCAGCAGCGTAGCCCCTAGCGGGACTAGACGCAATACGCAGTATTTT
CASSVAPSGTRRNTQYF
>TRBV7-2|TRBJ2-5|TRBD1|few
TGTGCCAGCAGCCCGGGACAGCATAAAGAGACCCAGTACTTC
CASSPGQHKETQYF
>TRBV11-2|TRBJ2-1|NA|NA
TGTGCCAGCAGCTTAGTAGGCGGGTATGAGCAGTTCTTC
CASSLVGGYEQFF
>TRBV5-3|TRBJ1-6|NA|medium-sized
TGTGCCAGAAGCTTGGTAGCAGGGGCCCCTATGGAGGTCCTCCACTTT
CARSLVAGAPMEVLHF
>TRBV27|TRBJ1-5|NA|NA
TGTGCCAGACGGACCGGCTCACGCAATCAGCCCCAGCATTTT
CARRTGSRNQPQHF
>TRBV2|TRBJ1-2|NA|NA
TGTGCCAGCAGCTCAGACAGGCGTGTTGGCTACACCTTC
CASSSDRRVGYTF
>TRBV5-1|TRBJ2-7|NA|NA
TGCGCCAGCAGCTTCGATGTTATTTACTCCGAGCAGTACTTC
CASSFDVIYSEQYF
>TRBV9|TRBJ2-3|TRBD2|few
TGTGCCAGCAGCGTAGTGCGGGGGGATGGCACAGATACGCAGTATTTT
CASSVVRGDGTDTQYF
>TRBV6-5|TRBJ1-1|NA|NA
TGTGCCAGCAGGTTGGACCCATGGGGCACTGAAGCTTTCTTT
CASRLDPWGTEAFF
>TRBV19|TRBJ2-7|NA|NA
TGTGCCACTACCGCCCCCCAGGCGGCCTACGAGCAGTACTTC
CATTAPQAAYEQYF
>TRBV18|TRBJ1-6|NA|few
TGTGCCAGCTCACCGGGCAGGGCCTATAATTCACCCCTCCACTTT
CASSPGRAYNSPLHF
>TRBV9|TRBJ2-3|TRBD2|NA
TGTGCCAGCAGCGGACGGGGGGTCACAACTAGCACAGATACGCAGTATTTT
CASSGRGVTTSTDTQYF
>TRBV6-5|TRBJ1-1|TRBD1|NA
TGTGCCAGCAGTTACTCGAGTCAGGGGGCCACTGAAGCTTTCTTT
CASSYSSQGATEAFF
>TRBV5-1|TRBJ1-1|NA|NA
TGCGCCAGCAGCTTGACACAGACAGCTGAAGCTTTCTTT
CASSLTQTAEAFF
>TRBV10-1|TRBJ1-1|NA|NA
TGCGCCAGCAGTGAGAGGGGGTTGGCACCAGAAGCTTTCTTT
CASSERGLAPEAFF
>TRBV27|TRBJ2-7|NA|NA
TGTGCCAGCAGTCGCTCCTTCCGAAGGAGCTCCTACGAGCAGTACTTC
CASSRSFRRSSYEQYF